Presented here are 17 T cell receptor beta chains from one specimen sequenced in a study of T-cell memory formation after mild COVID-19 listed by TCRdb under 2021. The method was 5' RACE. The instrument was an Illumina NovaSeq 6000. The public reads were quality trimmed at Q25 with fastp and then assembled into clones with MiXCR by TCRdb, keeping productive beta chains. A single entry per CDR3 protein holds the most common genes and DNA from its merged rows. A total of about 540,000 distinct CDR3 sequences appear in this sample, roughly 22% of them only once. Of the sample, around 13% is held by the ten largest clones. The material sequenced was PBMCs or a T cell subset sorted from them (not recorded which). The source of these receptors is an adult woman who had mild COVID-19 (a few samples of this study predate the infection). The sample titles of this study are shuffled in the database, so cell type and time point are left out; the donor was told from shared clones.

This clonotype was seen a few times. CDR3 loop: CASSNRQGEGSPLHF. The CDR3, as DNA: TGTGCCAGCAGTAATAGACAGGGGGAAGGATCACCCCTCCACTTT. V gene TRBV2 combines with J gene TRBJ1-6; TRBD1 matches 9 bases. CDR3 size: 15 residues. Germline V gene lookup returns CDR1 SNHLY and CDR2 FYNNEI. Trimming took 5 bases from V and 10 from J; bases not matched to a gene: 9.

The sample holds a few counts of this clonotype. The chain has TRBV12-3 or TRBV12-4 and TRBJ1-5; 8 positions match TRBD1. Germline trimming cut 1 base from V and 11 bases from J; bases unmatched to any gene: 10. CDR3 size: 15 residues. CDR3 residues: CASSLGPGQVPAQHF. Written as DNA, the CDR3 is TGTGCCAGCAGTTTAGGGCCGGGACAGGTGCCTGCCCAGCATTTT.

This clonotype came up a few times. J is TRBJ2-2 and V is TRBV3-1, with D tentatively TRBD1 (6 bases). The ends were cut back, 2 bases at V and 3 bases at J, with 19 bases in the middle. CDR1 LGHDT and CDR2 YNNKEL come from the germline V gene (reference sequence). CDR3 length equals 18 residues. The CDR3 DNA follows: TGTGCCAGCAGCCAATCCTACGGGGAAGCAGGGGACACCGGGGAGCTGTTTTTT. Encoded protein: CASSQSYGEAGDTGELFF.

The CDR3 nucleotides are TGCGCCAGCAGTCAATCATGGGTCTTGGCGAACACCGGGGAGCTGTTTTTT. Translation gives CASSQSWVLANTGELFF. This chain connects TRBV23-1 to TRBJ2-2; D is uncertain. TRBV23-1 is annotated as an ORF whose role is uncertain. V was shortened by 0 bases and J by 0 bases, with 11 bases between the two germline ends. The CDR3 is 17 amino acids.

The CDR3 DNA sequence: TGTGCCAGCAGCGCCACAGGGTACAATCAGCCCCAGCATTTT. Encoded protein: CASSATGYNQPQHF. The V gene is TRBV9, the J gene TRBJ1-5; perhaps TRBD1 as D (6 bases). CDR1 is SGDLS and CDR2 is YYNGEE in the germline V gene. The CDR3 extends over 14 amino acids. V was pared by 3 bases and J by 3 bases, with 10 bases between.

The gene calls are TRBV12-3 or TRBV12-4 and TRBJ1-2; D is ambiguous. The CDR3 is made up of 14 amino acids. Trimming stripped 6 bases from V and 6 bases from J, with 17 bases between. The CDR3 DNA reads TGTGCCAGCAGGCGCAGTGGGGAAATTCATGGCTACACCTTC. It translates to CASRRSGEIHGYTF.

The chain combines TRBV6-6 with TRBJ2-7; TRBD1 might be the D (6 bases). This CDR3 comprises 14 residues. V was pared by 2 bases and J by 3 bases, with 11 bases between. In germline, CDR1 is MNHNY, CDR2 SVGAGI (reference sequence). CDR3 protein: CASSYQKGGYEQYF. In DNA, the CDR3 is TGTGCCAGCAGTTACCAGAAAGGGGGCTACGAGCAGTACTTC.

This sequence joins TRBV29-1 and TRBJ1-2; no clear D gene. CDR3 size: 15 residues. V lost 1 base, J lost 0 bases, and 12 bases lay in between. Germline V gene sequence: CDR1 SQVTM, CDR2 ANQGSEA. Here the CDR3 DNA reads TGCAGCGTTGAAGGTTTTACAGAGTCTAACTATGGCTACACCTTC. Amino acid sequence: CSVEGFTESNYGYTF.

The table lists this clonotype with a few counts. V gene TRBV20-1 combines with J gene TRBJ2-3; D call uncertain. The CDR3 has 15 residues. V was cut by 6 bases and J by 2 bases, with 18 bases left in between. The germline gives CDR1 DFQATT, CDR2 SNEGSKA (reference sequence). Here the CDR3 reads CSAPSGRYYTDTQYF. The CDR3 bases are TGCAGTGCCCCGAGTGGACGGTACTACACAGATACGCAGTATTTT.

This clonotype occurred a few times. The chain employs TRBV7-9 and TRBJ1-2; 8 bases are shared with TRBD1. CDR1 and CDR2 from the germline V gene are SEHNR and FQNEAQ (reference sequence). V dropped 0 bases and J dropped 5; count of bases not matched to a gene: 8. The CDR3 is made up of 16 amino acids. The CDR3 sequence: CASSLAFGQGYYGYTF. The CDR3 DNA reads TGTGCCAGCAGCTTAGCGTTTGGACAGGGATATTATGGCTACACCTTC. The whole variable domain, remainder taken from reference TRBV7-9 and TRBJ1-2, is DTGVSQNPRHKITKRGQNVTFRCDPISEHNRLYWYRQTLGQGPEFLTYFQNEAQLEKSRLLSDRFSAERPKGSFSTLEIQRTEQGDSAMYLCASSLAFGQGYYGYTFGSGTRLTVV.

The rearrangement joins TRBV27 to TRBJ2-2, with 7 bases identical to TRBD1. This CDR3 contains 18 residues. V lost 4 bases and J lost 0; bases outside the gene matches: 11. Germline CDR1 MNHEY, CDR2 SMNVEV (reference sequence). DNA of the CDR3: TGTGCCAGCAGTTGGTGGACAGGAGATCAACCGAACACCGGGGAGCTGTTTTTT. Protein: CASSWWTGDQPNTGELFF.

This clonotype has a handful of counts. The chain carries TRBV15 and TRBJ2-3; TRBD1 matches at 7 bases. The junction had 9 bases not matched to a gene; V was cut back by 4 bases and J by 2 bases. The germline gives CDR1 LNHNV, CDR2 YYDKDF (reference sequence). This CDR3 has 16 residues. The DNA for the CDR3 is TGTGCCACCAGCACCCGACAGGGATATGTCACAGATACGCAGTATTTT. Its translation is CATSTRQGYVTDTQYF.

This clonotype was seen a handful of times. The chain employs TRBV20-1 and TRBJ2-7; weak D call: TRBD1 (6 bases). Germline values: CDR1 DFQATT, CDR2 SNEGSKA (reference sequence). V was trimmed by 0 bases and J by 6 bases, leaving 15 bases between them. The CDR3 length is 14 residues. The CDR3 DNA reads TGCAGTGCTAGAGACCGCCGGGGCAGGGGCGAGCAGTACTTC. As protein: CSARDRRGRGEQYF.

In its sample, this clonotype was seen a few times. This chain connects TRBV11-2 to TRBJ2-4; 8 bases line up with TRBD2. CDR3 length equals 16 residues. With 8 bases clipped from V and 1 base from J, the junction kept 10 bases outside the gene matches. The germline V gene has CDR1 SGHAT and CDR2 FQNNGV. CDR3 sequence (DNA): TGTGCCAGCGGGGAGCGGGAGAAGTGGGCCAAAAACATTCAGTACTTC. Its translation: CASGEREKWAKNIQYF. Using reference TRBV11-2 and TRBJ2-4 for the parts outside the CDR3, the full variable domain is EAGVAQSPRYKIIEKRQSVAFWCNPISGHATLYWYQQILGQGPKLLIQFQNNGVVDDSQLPKDRFSAERLKGVDSTLKIQPAKLEDSAVYLCASGEREKWAKNIQYFGAGTRLSVL.

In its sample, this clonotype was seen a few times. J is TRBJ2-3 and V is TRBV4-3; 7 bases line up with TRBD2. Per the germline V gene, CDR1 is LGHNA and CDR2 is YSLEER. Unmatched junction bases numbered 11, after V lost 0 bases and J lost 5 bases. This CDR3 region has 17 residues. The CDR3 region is CASSQEGGPRQGDTQYF. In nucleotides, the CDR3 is TGCGCCAGCAGCCAAGAGGGAGGGCCCCGGCAGGGAGATACGCAGTATTTT.

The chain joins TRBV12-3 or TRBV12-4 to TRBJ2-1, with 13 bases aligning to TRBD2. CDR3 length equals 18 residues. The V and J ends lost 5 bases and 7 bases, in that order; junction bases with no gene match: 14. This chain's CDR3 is CASSRLAGGVGLGNEQFF. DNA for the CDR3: TGTGCCAGCAGTAGACTAGCGGGAGGAGTCGGGCTTGGGAATGAGCAGTTCTTC.

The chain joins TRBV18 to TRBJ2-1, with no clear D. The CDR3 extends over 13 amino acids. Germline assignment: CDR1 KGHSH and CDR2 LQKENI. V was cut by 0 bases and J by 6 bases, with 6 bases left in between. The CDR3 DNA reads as TGTGCCAGCTCACCACCGATAGGCAATGAGCAGTTCTTC. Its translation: CASSPPIGNEQFF.